Included here is one T cell receptor beta chain sequence, with context. Its target is unknown. This sample stems from a study of blood T cells in healthy people across ages. Sample-barcoded 5' priming and a J-beta primer mix drove a second PCR of 7 to 11 cycles. Every cDNA was tagged by a template-switch adaptor with 12 random nucleotides. In TCRdb, the 5' RACE reads were re-called with MiXCR into one record per CDR3 protein. The table lists roughly 1 million distinct CDR3 sequences, approximately 25% of them singletons. CDR1 is SQVTM, CDR2 ANQGSEA, per germline. This CDR3 comprises 13 residues. Study-level findings and limits: Older age coincided with a roughly linear decline in TCR beta diversity per million T cells.

Another study also made use of these data, one on T cells of mothers and their children.

The TCR sequence derives from a girl aged 2-15 years in good health. This chain links TRBV29-1 with TRBJ2-1; TRBD1 matches at 9 bases. The J call could be wrong; TRBJ2-7 is a better fit for the DNA end. Sample: blood. As DNA, the CDR3 is TGCAGCACACAACAGGGGGCGGCGGACGAGCAGTACTTC. Its protein product is CSTQQGAADEQYF.